This T cell receptor beta chain derives from a study of T cell changes during pregnancy in multiple sclerosis. Sequenced by immunoSEQ multiplex PCR; TCRdb stores in-frame clones only, minus some. The table lists around 59,000 clones, around 93% of them singletons. The CDR3 contains 17 residues. This clonotype was obtained from a female donor with multiple sclerosis, enrolled in a pregnancy study. This chain links TRBV21-1 with TRBJ2-7; the table's D call of TRBD1 was not tested on the DNA. TRBV21-1 constitutes a pseudogene. This material consisted of CD4+ T cells from peripheral blood mononuclear cells, taken in the first trimester of pregnancy. CDR3 coding DNA: TGTGCCAGCAGCCCTCGAATTATGGGACACGTAAACGACGAGCAGTACTTC. It encodes CASSPRIMGHVNDEQYF.